Given below is one T cell receptor (beta chain) in context. Original data processing: Estimation of nucleated cell counts relied on the amplification of reference gene primers. Libraries were prepared by immunoSEQ multiplex PCR; TCRdb keeps only in-frame clonotypes and omits some of them. D and trimming were read from the DNA, whereas the V and J calls and clone size are those reported in that table. The sample contains about 43,000 clones, approximately 86% of which appear only once. This sample was included in a study of blood T cell repertoires in COVID-19. Study details: Material from acute and convalescent COVID-19 was sourced from the United States, Italy and Spain. PBMCs, B-cell-depleted T cells, or T cells provided the cDNA or gDNA that made up the material.

The CDR3 is 16 residues long. V was cut by 0 bases and J by 0 bases, with 9 bases left in between. From germline, CDR1 is SGHRS and CDR2 YFSETQ. This chain connects TRBV5-1 to TRBJ2-2; TRBD1 might be the D (5 bases). The sample consisted of peripheral blood. This receptor was taken from a woman older than 75 with active COVID-19. The CDR3: CASSLAGPPNTGELFF. The CDR3 DNA reads as TGCGCCAGCAGCTTGGCAGGGCCACCGAACACCGGGGAGCTGTTTTTT. Together with reference TRBV5-1 and TRBJ2-2, the CDR3 gives the full variable domain: KAGVTQTPRYLIKTRGQQVTLSCSPISGHRSVSWYQQTPGQGLQFLFEYFSETQRNKGNFPGRFSGRQFSNSRSEMNVSTLELGDSALYLCASSLAGPPNTGELFFGEGSRLTVL.